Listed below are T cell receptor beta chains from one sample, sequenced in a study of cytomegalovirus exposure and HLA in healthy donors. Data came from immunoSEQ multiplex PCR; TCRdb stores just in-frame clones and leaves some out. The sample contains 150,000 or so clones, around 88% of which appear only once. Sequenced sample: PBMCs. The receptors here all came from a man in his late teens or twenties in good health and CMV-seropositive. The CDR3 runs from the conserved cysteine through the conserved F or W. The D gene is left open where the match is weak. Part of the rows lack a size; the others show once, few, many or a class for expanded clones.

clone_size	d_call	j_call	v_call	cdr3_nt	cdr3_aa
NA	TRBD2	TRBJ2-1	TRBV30	TGTGCCTGGAGTTCCGGGGGAGGGATCAATGAGCAGTTCTTC	CAWSSGGGINEQFF
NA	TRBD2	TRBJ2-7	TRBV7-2	TGTGCCAGCAGCCTCCGCGGGGGGCGCCCCTACGAGCAGTACTTC	CASSLRGGRPYEQYF
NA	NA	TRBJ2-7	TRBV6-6	TGTGCCAGCAGTTACCGTGACTTGCCCTACGAGCAGTACTTC	CASSYRDLPYEQYF
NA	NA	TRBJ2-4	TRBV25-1	TGTGCCAGCGGGGGGACTGGAGAAAACATTCAGTACTTC	CASGGTGENIQYF
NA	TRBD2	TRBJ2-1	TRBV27	TGTGCCAGCAGCCATGGTCTAGCGGGAGGACTCTACAATGAGCAGTTCTTC	CASSHGLAGGLYNEQFF
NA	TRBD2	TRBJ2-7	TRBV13	TGTGCCAGCAGTAAAATTAGGGCTAGCGGGAGCGCCTACGAGCAGTACTTC	CASSKIRASGSAYEQYF
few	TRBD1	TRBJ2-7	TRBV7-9	TGTGCCAGCAGCTTAGGGACAGGGTCCTACGAGCAGTACTTC	CASSLGTGSYEQYF
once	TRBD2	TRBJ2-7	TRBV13	TGTGCCAGCAGCTTTAGCGGGATGTACGAGCAGTACTTC	CASSFSGMYEQYF
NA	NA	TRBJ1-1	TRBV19	TGTGCCAGTATGCGTAGGGGCTTGAGCACTGAAGCTTTCTTT	CASMRRGLSTEAFF
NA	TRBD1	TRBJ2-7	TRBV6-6	TGTGCCAGCAGTTACGGCCAGGGGGCCTACGAGCAGTACTTC	CASSYGQGAYEQYF
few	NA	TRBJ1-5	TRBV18	TGTGCCAGCTCACAGGGGTTTGGCAATCAGCCCCAGCATTTT	CASSQGFGNQPQHF
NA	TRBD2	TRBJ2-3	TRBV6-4	TGTGCCAGCAGTCCTAGCGGGGGGGCAGATACGCAGTATTTT	CASSPSGGADTQYF
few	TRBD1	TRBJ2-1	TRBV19	TGTGCCAGTAGTCCCCCCGGGACAGGGATATACAATGAGCAGTTCTTC	CASSPPGTGIYNEQFF
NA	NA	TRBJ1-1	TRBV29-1	TGCAGCGTTGAATACATGAACACTGAAGCTTTCTTT	CSVEYMNTEAFF
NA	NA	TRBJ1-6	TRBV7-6	TGTGCCAGCAGCCCCCAGGGGTATAATTCACCCCTCCACTTT	CASSPQGYNSPLHF
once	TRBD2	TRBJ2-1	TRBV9	TGTGCCAGCAGCGTAGGTAGTGCGGGAGGCATGGTGGATGAGCAGTTCTTC	CASSVGSAGGMVDEQFF
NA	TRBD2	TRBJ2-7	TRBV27	TGTGCCAGCAGTCCCAAGGGACTAGCTAACTACGAGCAGTACTTC	CASSPKGLANYEQYF
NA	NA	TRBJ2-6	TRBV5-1	TGCGCCAGCAGCTTGGCGGCTAGCGACTACGGACCTGGGGCCAACGTCCTGACTTTC	CASSLAASDYGPGANVLTF
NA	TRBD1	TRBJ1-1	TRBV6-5	TGTGCCAGCAGTCCTCAGGGACAGGGAGGGCTCGGGGCTTTCTTT	CASSPQGQGGLGAFF
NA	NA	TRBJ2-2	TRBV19	TGTGCCAGTAGTAGCGGAGGGGAGCTGTTTTTT	CASSSGGELFF
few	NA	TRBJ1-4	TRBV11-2	TGTGCCAGCAGCTTATCGCAGGGTCGTGGTGAAAAACTGTTTTTT	CASSLSQGRGEKLFF
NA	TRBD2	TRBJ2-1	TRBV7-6	TGTGCCAGCGGCATGGTAGCGGGAGGGAGCTCCTACAATGAGCAGTTCTTC	CASGMVAGGSSYNEQFF
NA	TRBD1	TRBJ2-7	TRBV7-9	TGTGCCAGCAGCCGCGAACAGGGGCCCTCCTACGAGCAGTACTTC	CASSREQGPSYEQYF
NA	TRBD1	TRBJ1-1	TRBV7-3	TGTGCCAGCAGCTTAACCCCGCTCAGGGGGCAGACTGAAGCTTTCTTT	CASSLTPLRGQTEAFF
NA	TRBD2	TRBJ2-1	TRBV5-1	TGCGCCAGCAGACCACTAGCGGAGGCTTACAATGAGCAGTTCTTC	CASRPLAEAYNEQFF
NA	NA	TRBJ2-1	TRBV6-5	TGTGCCAGCAGTTACAGGGGCTCCTACAATGAGCAGTTCTTC	CASSYRGSYNEQFF
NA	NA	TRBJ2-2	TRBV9	TGTGCCAGCAGCGTAGGACTAGAGTTGAGCGGGGAGCTGTTTTTT	CASSVGLELSGELFF
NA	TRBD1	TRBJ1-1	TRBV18	TGTGCCAGCTCACCAGGACAGGGGGGGAACACTGAAGCTTTCTTT	CASSPGQGGNTEAFF
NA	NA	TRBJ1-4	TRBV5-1	TGCGCCAGCAGCGGTCAGGGGCATGGTGAAAAACTGTTTTTT	CASSGQGHGEKLFF
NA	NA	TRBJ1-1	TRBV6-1	TGTGCCAGCAGTGAGACAGGAAAGGACACTGAAGCTTTCTTT	CASSETGKDTEAFF
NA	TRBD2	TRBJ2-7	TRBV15	TGTGCCACCAGCAGGGGGACTAGCGGGGGATACGAGCAGTACTTC	CATSRGTSGGYEQYF
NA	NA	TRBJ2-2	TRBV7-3	TGTGCCAGCAGCCCGTCCCGGGACACCGGGGAGCTGTTTTTT	CASSPSRDTGELFF
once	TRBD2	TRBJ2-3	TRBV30	TGTGCCTGGAGGGGAGGGGTCGGTGATACGCAGTATTTT	CAWRGGVGDTQYF
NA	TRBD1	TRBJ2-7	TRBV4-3	TGCGCCAGCAGCCAAGAGGGGCGGCAGGGGGACGAGCAGTACTTC	CASSQEGRQGDEQYF
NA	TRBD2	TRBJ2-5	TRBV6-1	TGTGCCAGCACTCTCGGGGGGGCAGAGACCCAGTACTTC	CASTLGGAETQYF
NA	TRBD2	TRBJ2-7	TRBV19	TGTGCCAGTAGTTCCCAGGCAACTAGCGGGACCTACGAGCAGTACTTC	CASSSQATSGTYEQYF
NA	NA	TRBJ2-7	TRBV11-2	TGTGCCAGCAGCTTAGTGGCAGACCAGAGGTACGAGCAGTACTTC	CASSLVADQRYEQYF
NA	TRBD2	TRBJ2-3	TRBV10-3	TGTGCCATCAGTGAGTCACCAGCGGGAGGGTCGGATACGCAGTATTTT	CAISESPAGGSDTQYF
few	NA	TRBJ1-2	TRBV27	TGTGCCAGCAGTTTCAGGGGAAAGGGTAACTATGGCTACACCTTC	CASSFRGKGNYGYTF
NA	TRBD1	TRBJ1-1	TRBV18	TGTGCCAGCTCACCGGGACAGGGCGTGAACACTGAAGCTTTCTTT	CASSPGQGVNTEAFF
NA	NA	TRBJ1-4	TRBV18	TGTGCCAGCTCAGAGAGAAATGAAAAACTGTTTTTT	CASSERNEKLFF
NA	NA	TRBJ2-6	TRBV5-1	TGCGCCAGCAGCTTGGAGGGGATGGGCTCTGGGGCCAACGTCCTGACTTTC	CASSLEGMGSGANVLTF
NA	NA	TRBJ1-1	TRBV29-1	TGCAGCGTTGACGGGGGGCTAGTTTTGGGGAACACTGAAGCTTTCTTT	CSVDGGLVLGNTEAFF
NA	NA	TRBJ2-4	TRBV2	TGTGCCAGCAGCGTCGCGGGCATTCAGTACTTC	CASSVAGIQYF
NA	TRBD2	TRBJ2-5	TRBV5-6	TGTGCCAGCAGCTTGCTTAGCGGGGGGGAGACCCAGTACTTC	CASSLLSGGETQYF
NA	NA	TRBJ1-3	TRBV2	TGTGCCAGCAACCCGGCTGGAAACACCATATATTTT	CASNPAGNTIYF
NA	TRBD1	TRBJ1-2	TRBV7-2	TGTGCCAGCAGCCGGGACAGTGTTATGGGGCCTTATGGCTACACCTTC	CASSRDSVMGPYGYTF
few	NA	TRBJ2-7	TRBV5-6	TGTGCCAGCAGCTTTAACAGCCCCTACGAGCAGTACTTC	CASSFNSPYEQYF
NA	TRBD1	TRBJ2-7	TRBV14	TGTGCCAGCAGCCTCACAGGGGACAACTACTACGAGCAGTACTTC	CASSLTGDNYYEQYF
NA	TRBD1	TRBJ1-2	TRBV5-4	TGTGCCAGCAGTACTGGGACAGCCACCCCCTATGGCTACACCTTC	CASSTGTATPYGYTF
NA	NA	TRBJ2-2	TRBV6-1	TGTGCCAGCAGTGACAGGTGGGGCGGGAACACCGGGGAGCTGTTTTTT	CASSDRWGGNTGELFF
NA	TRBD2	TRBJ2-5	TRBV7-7	TGTGCCAGCAGCTTTCGCGGGGGGGCGGCGGTGGAGACCCAGTACTTC	CASSFRGGAAVETQYF
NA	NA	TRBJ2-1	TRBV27	TGTGCCAGCAGTGGAAGGGCTAGTTTGGGGGGTGAGCAGTTCTTC	CASSGRASLGGEQFF
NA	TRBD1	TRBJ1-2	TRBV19	TGTGCCAGTAGTCCCGCCTCCTTAACGGACAGGGTACACTATGGCTACACCTTC	CASSPASLTDRVHYGYTF
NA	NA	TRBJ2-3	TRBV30	TGTGCCTGGAGTACTAGCACAGATACGCAGTATTTT	CAWSTSTDTQYF
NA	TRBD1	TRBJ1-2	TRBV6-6	TGTGCCAGCAGTTGGACAGGGCTCGATGGCTACACCTTC	CASSWTGLDGYTF
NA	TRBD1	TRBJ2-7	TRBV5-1	TGCGCCAGCAGCTTGGTTGGGACAGGTTCCTACGAGCAGTACTTC	CASSLVGTGSYEQYF